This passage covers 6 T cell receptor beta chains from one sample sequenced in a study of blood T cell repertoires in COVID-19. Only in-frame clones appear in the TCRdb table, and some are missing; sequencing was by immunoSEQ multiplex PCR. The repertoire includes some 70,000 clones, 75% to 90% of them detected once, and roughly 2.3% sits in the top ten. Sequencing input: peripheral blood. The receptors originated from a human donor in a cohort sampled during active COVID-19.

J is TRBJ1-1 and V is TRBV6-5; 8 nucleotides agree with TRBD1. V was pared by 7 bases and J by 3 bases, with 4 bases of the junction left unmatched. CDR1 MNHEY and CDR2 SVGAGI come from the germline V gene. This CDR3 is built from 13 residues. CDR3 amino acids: CASTWDRYTEAFF. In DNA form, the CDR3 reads TGTGCCAGCACTTGGGACAGGTACACTGAAGCTTTCTTT.

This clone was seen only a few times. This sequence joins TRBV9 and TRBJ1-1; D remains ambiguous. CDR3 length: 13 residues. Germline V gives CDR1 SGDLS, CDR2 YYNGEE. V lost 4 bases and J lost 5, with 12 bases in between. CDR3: CASSRGWETEAFF. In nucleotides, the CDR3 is TGTGCCAGCAGCCGCGGGTGGGAAACTGAAGCTTTCTTT.

The CDR3 sequence is CASSLILLRPDTQYF. CDR3 nucleotide sequence: TGTGCCAGCAGCTTAATACTACTCCGCCCAGATACGCAGTATTTT. The chain recombines TRBV7-2 with TRBJ2-3, with D unclear. V lost 2 bases to trimming and J lost 4 bases, with 13 bases between them. Looked up from germline, CDR1 is SGHTA and CDR2 is FQGNSA. This CDR3 contains 15 residues.

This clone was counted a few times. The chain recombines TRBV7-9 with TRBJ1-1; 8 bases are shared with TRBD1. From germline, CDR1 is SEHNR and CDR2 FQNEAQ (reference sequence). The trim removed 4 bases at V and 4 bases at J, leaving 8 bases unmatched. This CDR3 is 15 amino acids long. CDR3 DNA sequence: TGTGCCAGCAGCTCTCAGCTTACAGGGGGCACTGAAGCTTTCTTT. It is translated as CASSSQLTGGTEAFF.

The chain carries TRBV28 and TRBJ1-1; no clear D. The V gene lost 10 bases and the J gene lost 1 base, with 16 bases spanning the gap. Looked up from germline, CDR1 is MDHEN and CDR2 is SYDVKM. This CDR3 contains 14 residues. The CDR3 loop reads CATWSGLGNTEAFF. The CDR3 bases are TGTGCCACCTGGTCGGGGTTGGGGAACACTGAAGCTTTCTTT.

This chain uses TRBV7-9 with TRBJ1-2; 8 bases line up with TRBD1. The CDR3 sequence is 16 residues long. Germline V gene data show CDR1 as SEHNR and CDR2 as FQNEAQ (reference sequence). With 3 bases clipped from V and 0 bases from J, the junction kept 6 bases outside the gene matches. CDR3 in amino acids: CASSLVTGVPNYGYTF. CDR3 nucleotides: TGTGCCAGCAGCTTGGTGACAGGGGTCCCTAACTATGGCTACACCTTC.